The rows below give T cell receptor beta chains drawn from one sample of a study of Graves' ophthalmopathy and Graves' hyperthyroidism. TCRdb used MiXCR to reprocess the multiplex PCR reads, holding one entry per CDR3 protein. The repertoire holds about 740,000 distinct CDR3 sequences, with approximately 40% as singletons. The source material was peripheral blood. The receptors stem from an adult man with Graves' ophthalmopathy. CDR3s include the opening cysteine and the closing phenylalanine or tryptophan. The D gene is left open where the match is weak. Clone size appears in some rows only: once, few, many, or a class for an expanded clone.

TRBV7-9	TRBJ2-7	few	TRBD2	TGTGCCAGCAGCTTAGCGACTAGCGGGGGTAAGCAGTACTTC	CASSLATSGGKQYF
TRBV25-1	TRBJ2-5	.	TRBD2	TGTGCCAGCACCCCTAGCGGATACCAAGAGACCCAGTACTTC	CASTPSGYQETQYF
TRBV6-1	TRBJ1-2	many	TRBD1	TGTGCCAGCAGTGAAGTCAGGACAGGCGATGGCTACACCTTC	CASSEVRTGDGYTF
TRBV11-2	TRBJ1-4	.	.	TGTGCCAGCAACGCGGGGGGGGGTGAAAAACTGTTTTTT	CASNAGGGEKLFF
TRBV15	TRBJ1-1	many	.	TGTGCCACCAGCAGAGCCCTTAACACTGAAGCTTTCTTT	CATSRALNTEAFF
TRBV15	TRBJ2-5	many	TRBD2	TGTGCCACCTCCCACGGGACTAGTGGTGAGACCCAGTACTTC	CATSHGTSGETQYF
TRBV29-1	TRBJ1-1	many	.	TGCAGCGTTGAGAAGTTTCGGAACACTGAAGCTTTCTTT	CSVEKFRNTEAFF
TRBV6-6	TRBJ1-5	.	.	TGTGCCAGCAGTCCCTGGACAGATAGCAATCAGCCCCAGCATTTT	CASSPWTDSNQPQHF
TRBV10-3	TRBJ2-7	.	TRBD2	TGTGCCAGCCGACCTAGCGGGGGGCCGTACTACGAGCAGTACTTC	CASRPSGGPYYEQYF
TRBV7-3	TRBJ1-2	.	TRBD1	TGTGCCAGCAGACTACAGGGGACTACTAACTATGGCTACACCTTC	CASRLQGTTNYGYTF
TRBV19	TRBJ1-6	.	.	TGTGCCAGTAGAAGGGCGGCCGGAAACTATAATTCACCCCTCCACTTT	CASRRAAGNYNSPLHF
TRBV20-1	TRBJ1-1	.	.	TGCAGTGCACGTACCCAAAGAATAACAAGGGACACTGAAGCTTTCTTT	CSARTQRITRDTEAFF
TRBV7-6	TRBJ1-5	many	.	TGTGCCAGCAGCTGGGGGGTAGGGAGCAATCAGCCCCAGCATTTT	CASSWGVGSNQPQHF
TRBV4-1	TRBJ1-2	.	.	TGCGCCAGCAGCCATATTGGGGAGAGAGGCTACACCTTC	CASSHIGERGYTF